One and the same sample provided the 23 T cell receptor beta chains below, sequenced in a study of beta chain features in type 1 diabetes. As every portion of the isolated RNA was reverse transcribed, the sequencing read expressed TCRB transcripts. Some clones are missing from TCRdb's copy, which holds only in-frame ones; the method was immunoSEQ multiplex PCR. The data show 200,000 to 300,000 clones, around a quarter seen once. The material sequenced was central memory CD4+ T cells from blood. All receptors derive from a man younger than 45 in good health.

This clone showed up just a few times. V is TRBV6-6 and J is TRBJ2-5, with D possibly matching TRBD1 (6 bases). Germline assignment: CDR1 MNHNY and CDR2 SVGAGI (reference sequence). The V and J ends lost 6 bases and 7 bases respectively, with 15 bases between them. CDR3 size: 13 residues. CDR3 in amino acids: CASRSDQTGTQYF. The DNA of the CDR3 is TGTGCCAGCAGATCTGACCAGACAGGGACCCAGTACTTC.

This clone showed up just a few times. The chain uses TRBV15 and TRBJ2-7, with a tentative D call TRBD2 (6 bases). The V end was cut by 0 bases, the J end by 3 bases, with 9 bases between. Germline loops: CDR1 LNHNV, CDR2 YYDKDF (reference sequence). The CDR3 runs 14 residues. The CDR3 is CATSRDRRGYEQYF. CDR3 sequence (DNA): TGTGCCACCAGCAGAGATCGGCGGGGCTACGAGCAGTACTTC.

The chain uses TRBV30 and TRBJ2-5; D unresolved. CDR1 and CDR2 from the germline V gene are GTSNPN and SVGIG (reference sequence). Deletions cut 3 bases from V and 4 bases from J, with 6 bases between. This CDR3 has 11 residues. CDR3 in amino acids: CAWSSRETQYF. The CDR3 DNA follows: TGTGCCTGGAGCTCCAGAGAGACCCAGTACTTC.

This clone was observed a few times. V usage is TRBV4-1 and J usage is TRBJ1-1, with D hard to call. The CDR3 spans 8 residues. V gave up 10 bases and J gave up 8 bases, with 5 bases separating them. Looked up from germline, CDR1 is MGHRA and CDR2 is YSYEKL. DNA for the CDR3: TGCGCCAACCCGGAAGCTTTCTTT. It translates to CANPEAFF.

The rearrangement joins TRBV29-1 to TRBJ2-5, with D possibly TRBD2 on 5 matching bases. This CDR3 spans 15 amino acids. The V gene lost 2 bases and the J gene lost 4 bases, with 17 bases spanning the gap. CDR1 SQVTM and CDR2 ANQGSEA come from the germline V gene. The CDR3 here is CSVEIMAGERETQYF. The CDR3 nucleotides are TGCAGCGTTGAAATTATGGCCGGGGAAAGAGAGACCCAGTACTTC.

The V gene is TRBV7-2, the J gene TRBJ2-5, with D possibly TRBD1 on 6 matching bases. From germline, CDR1 is SGHTA and CDR2 FQGNSA. Trimming took off 5 bases at V and 5 bases at J, with 15 bases between the two ends. The CDR3 sequence is 14 residues long. CDR3 sequence reads: CASSARTDRETQYF. The CDR3 coding sequence is TGTGCCAGCAGCGCAAGGACAGATCGGGAGACCCAGTACTTC.

At least ten counts were recorded for this clone. V and J are TRBV4-3 and TRBJ2-1, with D possibly being TRBD2 (5 bases). Germline loops: CDR1 LGHNA, CDR2 YSLEER. The CDR3 runs 17 residues. V was trimmed by 0 bases and J by 2 bases, leaving 14 bases between them. The CDR3 sequence is CASSQDPAGFTYNEQFF. Here the CDR3 DNA reads TGCGCCAGCAGCCAAGATCCTGCGGGCTTCACCTACAATGAGCAGTTCTTC.

Only a few counts were recorded for this clone. The rearrangement uses TRBV6-5 and TRBJ2-3, with D possibly called TRBD1 or TRBD2 (5 bases each). Trimming shortened V by 4 bases and J by 11 bases, and 13 bases separated the two germline ends. This CDR3 spans 12 amino acids. Germline V gives CDR1 MNHEY, CDR2 SVGAGI. CDR3: CASSSGAREQYF. In nucleotides, the CDR3 is TGTGCCAGCAGTTCTGGGGCCCGGGAGCAGTATTTT.

The V and J genes are TRBV29-1 and TRBJ1-1; possibly TRBD1 for D (6 bases). Per germline, CDR1 SQVTM and CDR2 ANQGSEA. The ends were cut back, 7 bases at V and 0 bases at J, with 12 bases in the middle. The CDR3 length is 13 residues. DNA of the CDR3: TGCAGCGCCAAGGACAGCATGAACACTGAAGCTTTCTTT. It encodes CSAKDSMNTEAFF.

There are many counts of this clone. This sequence joins TRBV4-3 and TRBJ2-1, with D tentatively TRBD1 or TRBD2 (5 bases each). From germline, CDR1 is LGHNA and CDR2 YSLEER. The germline V and J ends were trimmed by 0 bases and 5 bases, with 8 bases remaining between them. The CDR3 totals 14 residues. CDR3 bases: TGCGCCAGCAGCCAAGAAATGGGACACAATGAGCAGTTCTTC. It encodes CASSQEMGHNEQFF.

J is TRBJ1-6 and V is TRBV6-5, with D maybe TRBD1 (5 bases). This CDR3 has 14 amino acids. Germline CDR1 is MNHEY and CDR2 is SVGAGI. The ends were cut back, 0 bases at V and 7 bases at J, with 7 bases in the middle. Here the CDR3 reads CASSYSEGNSPLHF. The CDR3 DNA is TGTGCCAGCAGTTACTCGGAGGGGAATTCACCCCTCCACTTT.

This chain joins TRBV4-3 and TRBJ2-1; D possibly corresponds to TRBD1 (5 bases). Trimming shortened V by 0 bases and J by 0 bases, and 12 bases separated the two germline ends. CDR1 LGHNA and CDR2 YSLEER come from the germline V gene. The CDR3 has 17 residues. The CDR3 sequence: CASSQEKTASSYNEQFF. CDR3 nucleotides: TGCGCCAGCAGCCAAGAGAAGACAGCAAGCTCCTACAATGAGCAGTTCTTC.

This clone was counted between two and nine times. The chain combines TRBV7-9 with TRBJ2-1; 11 bases agree with TRBD2. CDR1 SEHNR and CDR2 FQNEAQ come from the germline V gene (reference sequence). The V gene end was trimmed by 2 bases and the J gene end by 8 bases; junction bases not matched to a gene: 8. The CDR3 length is 16 residues. The CDR3 DNA sequence: TGTGCCAGCAGCTTAAGGATGACTAGCGGGAAAGATGAGCAGTTCTTC. Its translation: CASSLRMTSGKDEQFF.

This clone was detected only a few times. V usage is TRBV11-2 and J usage is TRBJ2-3; 10 positions match TRBD1. The CDR3 length is 15 residues. Germline V gene sequence: CDR1 SGHAT, CDR2 FQNNGV. Unmatched junction bases numbered 6, after V lost 6 bases and J lost 3 bases. The CDR3 DNA reads TGTGCCAGCAGATGGGGACAGGGGAAAACAGATACGCAGTATTTT. Translating it yields CASRWGQGKTDTQYF.

The V call is TRBV28, the J call TRBJ1-5; tentatively, D is TRBD1 (6 bases). This CDR3 comprises 14 residues. Germline lookup yields CDR1 MDHEN and CDR2 SYDVKM. V gave up 2 bases and J gave up 5 bases, with 10 bases separating them. CDR3 nucleotide sequence: TGTGCCAGCAGTTTAGTACAGGGCGATCAGCCCCAGCATTTT. Its translation is CASSLVQGDQPQHF.

Only one count was recorded for this clone. This chain uses TRBV2 with TRBJ2-3; TRBD1 matches 7 bases. V lost 6 bases and J lost 2; bases outside the gene matches: 8. CDR3 length: 15 residues. Per germline, CDR1 SNHLY and CDR2 FYNNEI. This CDR3 is CASRRQGTVTDTQYF. In nucleotides, the CDR3 is TGTGCCAGCAGGCGACAGGGAACAGTCACAGATACGCAGTATTTT.

This clone was seen a few times. The chain employs TRBV6-5 and TRBJ2-7; possible D gene TRBD2, 6 bases. Germline-derived CDR1 and CDR2 are MNHEY and SVGAGI. This CDR3 is built from 14 residues. Trimming left V 5 bases short and J 0 bases short, with 11 bases between. In DNA, the CDR3 is TGTGCCAGCAGTCCACTAGCCGCCTCCTACGAGCAGTACTTC. Its translation: CASSPLAASYEQYF.

This clone has more than one count but fewer than ten. V and J are TRBV7-9 and TRBJ2-1, with D possibly being TRBD2 (6 bases). Germline CDR1 is SEHNR and CDR2 is FQNEAQ (reference sequence). CDR3 length: 15 residues. The ends were cut back, 4 bases at V and 0 bases at J, with 10 bases in the middle. The chain's CDR3 is CASSSGLTSYNEQFF. The CDR3 DNA reads TGTGCCAGCAGCTCGGGACTTACCTCCTACAATGAGCAGTTCTTC. Variable domain in full (rest from reference TRBV7-9 and TRBJ2-1): DTGVSQNPRHKITKRGQNVTFRCDPISEHNRLYWYRQTLGQGPEFLTYFQNEAQLEKSRLLSDRFSAERPKGSFSTLEIQRTEQGDSAMYLCASSSGLTSYNEQFFGPGTRLTVL.

The V and J genes are TRBV18 and TRBJ2-3; D is unclear. The germline CDR1 and CDR2 sequences are KGHSH and LQKENI. The CDR3 covers 15 residues. With 6 bases removed from V and 2 bases from J, the gap between germline ends came to 15 bases. CDR3 in DNA: TGTGCCAGCTCTCCTACCCCAAACCCCACAGATACGCAGTATTTT. Translation gives CASSPTPNPTDTQYF. Together with reference TRBV18 and TRBJ2-3, the CDR3 gives the full variable domain: NAGVMQNPRHLVRRRGQEARLRCSPMKGHSHVYWYRQLPEEGLKFMVYLQKENIIDESGMPKERFSAEFPKEGPSILRIQQVVRGDSAAYFCASSPTPNPTDTQYFGPGTRLTVL.

The chain joins TRBV19 to TRBJ2-1; D is undetermined. Trimming pared 6 bases from V and 4 bases from J, leaving 13 bases between. This CDR3 contains 14 residues. Germline CDR1 LNHDA, CDR2 SQIVND (reference sequence). CDR3 protein: CASSPRIPYNEQFF. The CDR3 nucleotides are TGTGCCAGTAGCCCCCGCATCCCATACAATGAGCAGTTCTTC.

This sequence joins TRBV7-8 and TRBJ2-5; unclear D gene. From germline, CDR1 is SGHVS and CDR2 FQNEAQ. The CDR3 is made up of 12 amino acids. Trimming removed 2 bases at V and 7 bases at J, with 8 bases between. The CDR3 protein is CASSLKDGTQYF. Written as DNA, the CDR3 is TGTGCCAGCAGCTTAAAAGATGGGACCCAGTACTTC.

There are a few counts of this clone. V and J are TRBV6-5 and TRBJ2-7; D remains ambiguous. Germline CDR1 is MNHEY and CDR2 is SVGAGI. There are 12 residues in the CDR3. The germline V and J ends were trimmed by 8 bases and 4 bases, with 12 bases remaining between them. CDR3 in amino acids: CASDWLRYEQYF. CDR3 sequence (DNA): TGTGCCAGCGACTGGTTGCGGTACGAGCAGTACTTC.

V gene TRBV4-1 combines with J gene TRBJ2-3, with D possibly being TRBD2 (5 bases). This CDR3 has 15 residues. Trimming took off 9 bases at V and 2 bases at J, with 18 bases between the two ends. Germline loops: CDR1 MGHRA, CDR2 YSYEKL. As DNA, the CDR3 is TGCGCCAGTGTCTCGACGGGGAAAACCACAGATACGCAGTATTTT. Translating it yields CASVSTGKTTDTQYF.